The present T cell receptor beta chain was sequenced within a study of shared clonotypes between healthy human individuals. Study summary: Contributing individuals were two females and a few males aged 18 to 49. Overall study results and limits: Incomplete sequencing of sorted subsets was indicated by rarefaction despite large depth. The sharing of around 5% of naive CD4 clonotypes was seen across several donors.

The authors' processing: As immunoSEQ supplied junction-only sequences (without quality scores), filtering differed. Generated by immunoSEQ multiplex PCR, the TCRdb table keeps only in-frame clones and is missing some. The DNA gave D and trimming, while V, J and clone size come from that table. The sample holds around 620,000 clones, roughly 96% seen once. Concerning this clone: Antigen specificity is unknown.

The CDR3 extends over 14 amino acids. V was cut by 0 bases and J by 2 bases, with 8 bases left in between. In germline, CDR1 is MNHEY, CDR2 SMNVEV (reference sequence). CD45RO-negative cells were positively selected for CCR7, leaving out terminally differentiated effector memory CD45RA+ cells. Sequencing was performed on naive CD8+ T cells sorted from blood. The sequence was obtained from a woman under 40 in good health. The rearrangement joins TRBV27 to TRBJ2-7; D gene unclear. For the CDR3, the DNA is TGTGCCAGCAGTTTATCGGCAGGACCCTACGAGCAGTACTTC. It encodes CASSLSAGPYEQYF.